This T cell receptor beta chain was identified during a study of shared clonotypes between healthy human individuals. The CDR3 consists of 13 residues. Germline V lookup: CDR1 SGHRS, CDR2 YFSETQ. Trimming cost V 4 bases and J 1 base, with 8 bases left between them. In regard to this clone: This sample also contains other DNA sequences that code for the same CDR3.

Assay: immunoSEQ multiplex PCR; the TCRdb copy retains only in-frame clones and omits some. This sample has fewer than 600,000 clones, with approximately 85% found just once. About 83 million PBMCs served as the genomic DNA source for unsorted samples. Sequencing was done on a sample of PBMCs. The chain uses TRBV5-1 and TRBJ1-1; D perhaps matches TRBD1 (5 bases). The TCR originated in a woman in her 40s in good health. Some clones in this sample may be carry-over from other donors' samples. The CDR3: CASSPTGNTEAFF. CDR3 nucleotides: TGCGCCAGCAGCCCTACAGGGAACACTGAAGCTTTCTTT.